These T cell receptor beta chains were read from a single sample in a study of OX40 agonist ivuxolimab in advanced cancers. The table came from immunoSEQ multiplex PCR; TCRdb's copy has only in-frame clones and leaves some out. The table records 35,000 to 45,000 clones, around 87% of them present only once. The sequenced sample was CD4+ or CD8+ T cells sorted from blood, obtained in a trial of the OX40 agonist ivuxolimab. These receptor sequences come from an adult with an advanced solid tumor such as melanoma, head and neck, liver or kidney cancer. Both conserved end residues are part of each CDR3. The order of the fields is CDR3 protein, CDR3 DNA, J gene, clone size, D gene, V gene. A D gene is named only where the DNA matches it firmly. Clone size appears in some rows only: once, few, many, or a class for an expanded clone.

CASSLGGRGAQHF | TGTGCCAGCAGCTTAGGCGGGCGGGGGGCCCAGCATTTT | TRBJ1-5 | once | - | TRBV11-3
CASSLQRAVFF | TGTGCCAGCTCCCTTCAGAGGGCCGTTTTCTTT | TRBJ1-1 | - | - | TRBV28
CASSQDFEFSYEQYF | TGCGCCAGCAGCCAAGATTTTGAGTTCTCCTACGAGCAGTACTTC | TRBJ2-7 | - | - | TRBV4-3
CASTNQATNEKLFF | TGTGCCAGTACCAACCAAGCAACTAATGAAAAACTGTTTTTT | TRBJ1-4 | - | - | TRBV19
CASSPWGGTDTQYF | TGTGCCAGCAGCCCGTGGGGTGGCACAGATACGCAGTATTTT | TRBJ2-3 | - | - | TRBV7-3
CASSVELAGYEQYF | TGTGCCAGCAGCGTAGAGCTCGCAGGCTACGAGCAGTACTTC | TRBJ2-7 | - | - | TRBV9
CASSVGGFHYGYTF | TGTGCCAGCAGCGTCGGGGGTTTTCACTATGGCTACACCTTC | TRBJ1-2 | - | - | TRBV7-9
CASSAGDFTGTDTQYF | TGTGCCAGCAGCGCTGGGGACTTCACGGGCACAGATACGCAGTATTTT | TRBJ2-3 | few | - | TRBV9
CASSLVRGLYNEQFF | TGTGCCAGCAGCTTAGTTCGGGGTCTTTACAATGAGCAGTTCTTC | TRBJ2-1 | - | - | TRBV7-2
CSAHPRETQYF | TGCAGTGCCCACCCTCGAGAGACCCAGTACTTC | TRBJ2-5 | - | - | TRBV20-1
CASSLAWGSYGYTF | TGTGCCAGCAGCTTAGCCTGGGGGTCTTATGGCTACACCTTC | TRBJ1-2 | - | - | TRBV28
CASSFREGTEAFF | TGCGCCAGCAGCTTCAGGGAAGGGACTGAAGCTTTCTTT | TRBJ1-1 | few | - | TRBV5-1
CASTSRGRAENEQFF | TGTGCCAGCACCTCGCGCGGGAGGGCGGAGAATGAGCAGTTCTTC | TRBJ2-1 | once | TRBD2 | TRBV13
CASSQSGSHTYEQYF | TGTGCCAGCAGCCAAAGCGGGAGCCACACCTACGAGCAGTACTTC | TRBJ2-7 | - | TRBD2 | TRBV14
CASTRQGAISGNTIYF | TGCGCCAGCACTAGACAGGGTGCCATCTCTGGAAACACCATATATTTT | TRBJ1-3 | medium-sized | TRBD1 | TRBV10-2
CASSVTSGRLGETQYF | TGTGCCAGCAGCGTGACTAGCGGGAGATTGGGGGAGACCCAGTACTTC | TRBJ2-5 | - | TRBD2 | TRBV5-6
CASAGGSGGDTQYF | TGTGCCAGCGCTGGAGGGAGTGGAGGGGATACGCAGTATTTT | TRBJ2-3 | - | - | TRBV7-2
CASSVVIGDIQYF | TGTGCCAGCAGCGTAGTTATTGGGGACATTCAGTACTTC | TRBJ2-4 | - | - | TRBV9
CASSFGPGQGNYGYTF | TGTGCCAGCAGTTTCGGACCCGGACAGGGGAACTATGGCTACACCTTC | TRBJ1-2 | - | TRBD1 | TRBV27
CASTEGTDTQYF | TGTGCCAGCACGGAGGGCACAGATACGCAGTATTTT | TRBJ2-3 | once | - | TRBV2
CSVGGGEATSTDTQYF | TGCAGCGTTGGAGGGGGGGAGGCAACTAGCACAGATACGCAGTATTTT | TRBJ2-3 | - | - | TRBV29-1
CASSLLAGGPQETQYF | TGCGCCAGCAGTCTACTAGCGGGAGGCCCCCAAGAGACCCAGTACTTC | TRBJ2-5 | once | TRBD2 | TRBV10-2
CASPGRTYEQYF | TGTGCCAGCCCGGGACGGACCTACGAGCAGTACTTC | TRBJ2-7 | - | - | TRBV19
CASSRTRDEQFF | TGTGCCAGCAGCCGGACTAGAGATGAGCAGTTCTTC | TRBJ2-1 | - | TRBD2 | TRBV4-2
CASSPLSRYEQYF | TGTGCCAGCAGTCCCTTGAGTCGCTACGAGCAGTACTTC | TRBJ2-7 | - | - | TRBV27
CASRYSQGTDTQYF | TGTGCCAGTAGATACTCCCAGGGCACAGATACGCAGTATTTT | TRBJ2-3 | - | - | TRBV19
CASSERRGGNQPQHF | TGTGCCAGCAGCGAACGGAGGGGCGGCAATCAGCCCCAGCATTTT | TRBJ1-5 | - | - | TRBV6-1
CASSPKLSGSLVYEQYF | TGTGCCAGCAGCCCCAAACTTAGCGGGAGTTTAGTCTACGAGCAGTACTTC | TRBJ2-7 | medium-sized | TRBD2 | TRBV14
CASSSTGMVTNEKLFF | TGTGCCAGCAGCTCTACAGGGATGGTAACTAATGAAAAACTGTTTTTT | TRBJ1-4 | few | - | TRBV7-9
CASSARQGQSTEAFF | TGTGCCAGCAGCGCCCGACAGGGTCAGAGCACTGAAGCTTTCTTT | TRBJ1-1 | - | TRBD1 | TRBV11-2
CANKRGSSYNEQFF | TGTGCCAACAAACGCGGGAGCTCCTACAATGAGCAGTTCTTC | TRBJ2-1 | once | TRBD2 | TRBV2
CASSKQVANEKLFF | TGTGCCAGTAGTAAACAGGTGGCTAATGAAAAACTGTTTTTT | TRBJ1-4 | - | - | TRBV19